Below, 2 T cell receptor beta chains from the same sample are listed, as sequenced in a study of early T cells in non-severe SARS-CoV-2 infection (dated by TCRdb to the early 2020s). Preparation of the library involved 5' RACE. The listed sequencing device is NextSeq 500. TCRdb reran the public reads through fastp at Q25 and MiXCR, keeping productive beta chains. Rows with a matching CDR3 protein are joined into one entry that keeps the most common DNA and genes. The sample has 25,000 to 35,000 distinct CDR3 sequences on record, 6% to 8.5% of them singletons. The biggest ten clones account for about 3.8% of the sample. The sequencing sample was made of whole blood. The receptor set was obtained from an adult who was a healthcare worker with PCR-confirmed SARS-CoV-2 infection or an uninfected control (not recorded which).

This chain joins TRBV30 and TRBJ2-1; D gene uncertain. Germline values: CDR1 GTSNPN, CDR2 SVGIG (reference sequence). Trimming removed 1 base from V and 15 bases from J, with 16 bases in between. There are 12 residues in the CDR3. CDR3 protein: CAWSETNRLRFF. The DNA for the CDR3 is TGTGCCTGGAGTGAGACGAACAGATTGCGGTTCTTC.

This clonotype has a count of ten or more. V and J are TRBV4-2 and TRBJ2-3; TRBD2 agrees at 12 bases. Trimming at V came to 7 bases and at J to 5 bases, leaving 7 bases not matched to a gene. The length of the CDR3 is 15 residues. Germline V gene lookup returns CDR1 LGHNA and CDR2 YNFKEQ. The CDR3 DNA reads TGTGCCAGCACCCTGGGACTAGCGGGCGAAGATACGCAGTATTTT. This sequence encodes CASTLGLAGEDTQYF.